The following is a TCR beta chain sequence with its context. Germline lookup yields CDR1 MNHEY and CDR2 SMNVEV (reference sequence). The CDR3 loop spans 13 amino acids. Trimming removed 4 bases at V and 7 bases at J, with 8 bases between. This sample was taken from a study of blood T cells in healthy people across ages. Primers used in a second PCR of roughly 6 to 12 cycles were a sample-barcoded 5' primer and a J-beta primer mix. TCRdb ran MiXCR on the 5' RACE reads and lists one entry per CDR3 protein. Of approximately 780,000 distinct CDR3 sequences listed, roughly 25% are singletons. The sample also formed part of further work on T cells of mothers and their children.

The gene calls are TRBV27 and TRBJ1-6; unclear D gene. Sequencing used blood. This TCR derives from a boy younger than 18 in good health. CDR3 DNA sequence: TGTGCCAGCAGTTCATCTGTAAATTCACCCCTCCACTTT. Translating gives CASSSSVNSPLHF.